This T cell receptor (beta chain) was observed in a study of cytomegalovirus exposure and HLA in healthy donors. Using immunoSEQ multiplex PCR, the repertoire was profiled, and TCRdb retains in-frame clones only, with some absent. The sample holds 220,000 or so clones, over 80% seen once. This CDR3 has 13 residues. The germline V and J ends were trimmed by 3 bases and 2 bases, with 8 bases remaining between them. Germline V lookup: CDR1 SGHDT, CDR2 YYEEEE. Sequencing input: PBMCs. This rearrangement joins TRBV5-6 to TRBJ1-2; no clear D. This clonotype was obtained from a woman aged 25 to 39 in good health and CMV-seropositive. The CDR3: CASSSPPNYGYTF. The CDR3 nucleotides are TGTGCCAGCAGCTCCCCCCCGAACTATGGCTACACCTTC.